The clone carrying this TCR beta chain has just a few counts. No antigen is known for it. The V end was cut by 6 bases, the J end by 4 bases, with 15 bases between. The CDR3 loop spans 14 amino acids. This sample is drawn from a study of regulatory T cells in long-lasting Graves disease. As to time point: persistent/refractory GD, antithyroid drugs over 5 years with positive TRAb. The TCR library was made from RNA that had been extracted from PBMCs in TRIzol. In building TCR beta libraries, iRepertoire HTBI primers were used together with Arm-PCR of CDR3 regions. TCRdb independently ran MiXCR on the multiplex PCR reads; one entry per CDR3 protein. The sample has approximately 690,000 distinct CDR3 sequences, around 32% seen once. Findings and caveats of the study: It was in persistent disease that TRBV28, TRBJ1-2 and TRBJ2-5 were favored.

This TCR came from a female donor with Graves disease. The sample in question was peripheral blood mononuclear cells (PBMCs), obtained when the disease was refractory, from a patient treated with antithyroid drugs. The V gene is TRBV12-3 or TRBV12-4, the J gene TRBJ1-2, with D possibly TRBD1 on 6 matching bases. CDR3 region: CASRPYGGLYGYTF. Here the CDR3 DNA reads TGTGCCAGCAGGCCCTACGGGGGGCTCTATGGCTACACCTTC.